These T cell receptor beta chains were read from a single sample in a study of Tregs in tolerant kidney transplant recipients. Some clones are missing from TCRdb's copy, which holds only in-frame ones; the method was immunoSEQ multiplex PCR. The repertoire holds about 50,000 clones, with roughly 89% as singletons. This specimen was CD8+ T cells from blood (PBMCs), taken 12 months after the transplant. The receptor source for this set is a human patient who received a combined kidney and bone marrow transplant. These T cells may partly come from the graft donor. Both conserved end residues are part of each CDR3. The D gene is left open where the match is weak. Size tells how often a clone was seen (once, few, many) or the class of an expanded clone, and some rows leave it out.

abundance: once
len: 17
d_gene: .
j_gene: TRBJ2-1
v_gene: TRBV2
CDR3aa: CASKGQDRTVSYNEQFF
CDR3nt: TGTGCCAGCAAAGGGCAGGATAGGACAGTCTCCTACAATGAGCAGTTCTTC

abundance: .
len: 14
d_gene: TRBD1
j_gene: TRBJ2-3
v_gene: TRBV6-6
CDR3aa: CASGRDSSTDTQYF
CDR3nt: TGTGCCAGCGGCCGGGACAGTAGCACAGATACGCAGTATTTT

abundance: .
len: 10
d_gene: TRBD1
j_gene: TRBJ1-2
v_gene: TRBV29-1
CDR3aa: CSADRGGYTF
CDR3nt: TGCAGCGCCGACAGGGGGGGCTACACCTTC

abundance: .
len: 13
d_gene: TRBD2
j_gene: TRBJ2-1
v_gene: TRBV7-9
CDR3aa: CASAGLADNEQFF
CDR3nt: TGTGCCAGTGCGGGACTAGCAGACAATGAGCAGTTCTTC

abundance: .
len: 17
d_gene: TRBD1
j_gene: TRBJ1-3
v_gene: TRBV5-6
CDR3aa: CASSLGGQGNFRNTIYF
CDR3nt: TGTGCCAGCAGCTTGGGGGGACAGGGGAATTTCAGAAACACCATATATTTT

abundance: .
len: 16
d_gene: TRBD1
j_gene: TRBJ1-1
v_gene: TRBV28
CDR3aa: CASSLPKQGMNTEAFF
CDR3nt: TGTGCCAGCAGTTTACCGAAACAGGGGATGAACACTGAAGCTTTCTTT

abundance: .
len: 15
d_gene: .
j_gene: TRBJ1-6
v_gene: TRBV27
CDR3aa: CASSLSQGKGSPLHF
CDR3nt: TGTGCCAGCAGTTTATCTCAGGGGAAGGGTTCACCCCTCCACTTT

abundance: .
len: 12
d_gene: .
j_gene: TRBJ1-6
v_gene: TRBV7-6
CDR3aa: CASSENNSPLHF
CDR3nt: TGTGCCAGCAGCGAGAATAATTCCCCCCTCCACTTT

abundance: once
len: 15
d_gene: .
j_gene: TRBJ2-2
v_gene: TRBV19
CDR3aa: CARPLEGGVSRELFF
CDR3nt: TGTGCCAGACCTCTTGAGGGGGGGGTGTCCCGGGAGCTGTTTTTT

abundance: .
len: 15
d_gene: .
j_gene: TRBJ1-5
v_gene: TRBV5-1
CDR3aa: CASSLDGGLEQPQHF
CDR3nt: TGCGCCAGCAGCTTGGATGGGGGCTTGGAGCAGCCCCAGCATTTT

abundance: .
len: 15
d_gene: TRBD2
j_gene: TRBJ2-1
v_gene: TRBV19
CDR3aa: CASSGGTSGYNEQFF
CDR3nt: TGTGCCAGTAGTGGTGGGACTAGCGGATACAATGAGCAGTTCTTC

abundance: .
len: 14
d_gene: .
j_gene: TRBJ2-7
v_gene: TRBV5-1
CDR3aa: CASSLGLEAYEQYF
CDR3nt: TGCGCCAGCAGCTTGGGGTTAGAGGCCTACGAGCAGTACTTC

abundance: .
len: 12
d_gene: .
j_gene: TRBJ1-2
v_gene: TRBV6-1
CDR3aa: CASNNRDYGYTF
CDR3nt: TGTGCCAGCAATAACAGGGACTATGGCTACACCTTC

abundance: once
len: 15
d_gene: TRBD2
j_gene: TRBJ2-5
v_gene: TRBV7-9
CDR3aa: CASSFRLADQETQYF
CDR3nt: TGTGCCAGCAGCTTTAGACTAGCGGACCAAGAGACCCAGTACTTC

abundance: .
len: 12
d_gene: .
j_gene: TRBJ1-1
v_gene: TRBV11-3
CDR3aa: CASSYGSTEAFF
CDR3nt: TGTGCCAGCAGCTATGGCAGCACTGAAGCTTTCTTT

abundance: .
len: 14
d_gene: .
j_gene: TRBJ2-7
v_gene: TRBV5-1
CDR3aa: CASSFSSRPYEQYF
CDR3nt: TGCGCCAGCAGCTTTTCATCTAGACCCTACGAGCAGTACTTC

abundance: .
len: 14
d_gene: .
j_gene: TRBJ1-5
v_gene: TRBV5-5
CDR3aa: CASSPNLSYQPQHF
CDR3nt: TGTGCCAGCAGCCCTAACCTTTCCTATCAGCCCCAGCATTTT

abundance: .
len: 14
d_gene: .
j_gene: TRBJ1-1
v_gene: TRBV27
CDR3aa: CASSLAGANTEAFF
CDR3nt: TGTGCCAGCAGTTTGGCAGGGGCGAACACTGAAGCTTTCTTT

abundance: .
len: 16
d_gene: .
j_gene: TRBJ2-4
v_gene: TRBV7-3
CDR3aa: CASSPGGPRTKNIQYF
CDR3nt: TGTGCCAGCAGCCCGGGTGGCCCGAGGACCAAAAACATTCAGTACTTC

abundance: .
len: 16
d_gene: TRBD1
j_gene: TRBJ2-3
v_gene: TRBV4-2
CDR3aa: CASSQVEGQGADTQYF
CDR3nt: TGTGCCAGCAGCCAAGTTGAGGGTCAGGGGGCAGATACGCAGTATTTT

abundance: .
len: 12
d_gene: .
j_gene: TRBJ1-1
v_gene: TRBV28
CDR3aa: CASSWGNTEAFF
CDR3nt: TGTGCCAGCAGTTGGGGCAACACTGAAGCTTTCTTT

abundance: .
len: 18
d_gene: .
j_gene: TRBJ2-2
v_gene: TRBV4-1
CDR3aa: CASSPGRGGLSNTGELFF
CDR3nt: TGCGCCAGCAGCCCTGGGAGGGGGGGCCTTTCGAACACCGGGGAGCTGTTTTTT

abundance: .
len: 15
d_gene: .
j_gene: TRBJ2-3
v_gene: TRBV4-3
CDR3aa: CASSHDSPSTDTQYF
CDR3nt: TGCGCCAGCAGCCATGACTCCCCCAGCACAGATACGCAGTATTTT

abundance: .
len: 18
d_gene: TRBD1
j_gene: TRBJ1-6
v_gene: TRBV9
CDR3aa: CASSPRQGQSSYNSPLHF
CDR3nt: TGTGCCAGCAGCCCACGACAGGGGCAGAGCTCCTATAATTCCCCCCTCCACTTT

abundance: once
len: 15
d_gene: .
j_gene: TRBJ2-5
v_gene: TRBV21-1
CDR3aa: CASSRGLPNSGTQYF
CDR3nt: TGTGCCAGCAGCAGAGGACTTCCAAACTCGGGGACCCAGTACTTC

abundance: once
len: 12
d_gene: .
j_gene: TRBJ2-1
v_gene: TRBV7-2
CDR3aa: CASSIRDNEQFF
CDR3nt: TGTGCCAGCAGCATTAGAGACAATGAGCAGTTCTTC

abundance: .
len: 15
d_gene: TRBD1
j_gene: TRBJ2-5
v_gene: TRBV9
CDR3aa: CASSVSSQGLETQYF
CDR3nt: TGTGCCAGCAGCGTAAGTTCACAGGGGTTGGAGACCCAGTACTTC

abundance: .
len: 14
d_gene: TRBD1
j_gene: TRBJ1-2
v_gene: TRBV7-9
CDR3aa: CASSFGQGVYGYTF
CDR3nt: TGTGCCAGCAGCTTCGGACAGGGTGTTTATGGCTACACCTTC